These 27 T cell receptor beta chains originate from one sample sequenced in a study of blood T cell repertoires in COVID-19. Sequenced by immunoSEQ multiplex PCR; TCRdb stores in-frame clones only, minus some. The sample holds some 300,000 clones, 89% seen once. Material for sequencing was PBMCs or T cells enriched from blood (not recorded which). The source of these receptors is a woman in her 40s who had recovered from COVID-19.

The CDR3 DNA is TGTGCCAGCAGCTTATCCCCAGCGCGGGGCTACACCTTC. Translating it yields CASSLSPARGYTF. The chain recombines TRBV7-9 with TRBJ1-2, with no clear D. CDR1 is SEHNR and CDR2 is FQNEAQ in the germline V gene (reference sequence). V lost 2 bases to trimming and J lost 8 bases, with 12 bases between them. The CDR3 is 13 amino acids. The full variable domain, completed using reference TRBV7-9 and TRBJ1-2, is DTGVSQNPRHKITKRGQNVTFRCDPISEHNRLYWYRQTLGQGPEFLTYFQNEAQLEKSRLLSDRFSAERPKGSFSTLEIQRTEQGDSAMYLCASSLSPARGYTFGSGTRLTVV.

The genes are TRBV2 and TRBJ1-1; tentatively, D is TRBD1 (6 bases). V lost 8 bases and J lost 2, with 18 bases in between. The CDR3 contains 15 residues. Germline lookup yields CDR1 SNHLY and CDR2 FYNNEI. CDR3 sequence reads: CASPRKGGGNTEAFF. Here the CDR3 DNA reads TGTGCCAGCCCCCGAAAAGGGGGTGGTAACACTGAAGCTTTCTTT.

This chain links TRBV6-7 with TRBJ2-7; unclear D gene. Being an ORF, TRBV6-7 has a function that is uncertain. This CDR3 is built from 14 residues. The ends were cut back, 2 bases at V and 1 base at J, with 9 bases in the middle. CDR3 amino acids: CASSYPDLSYEQYF. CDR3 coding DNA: TGTGCCAGCAGTTACCCCGACTTATCCTACGAGCAGTACTTC.

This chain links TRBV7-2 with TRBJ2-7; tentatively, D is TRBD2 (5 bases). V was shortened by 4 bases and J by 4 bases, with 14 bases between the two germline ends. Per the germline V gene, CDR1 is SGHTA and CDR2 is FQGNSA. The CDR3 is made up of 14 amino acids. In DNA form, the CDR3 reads TGTGCCAGCAGCTACCACGGGGTTCCTTACGAGCAGTACTTC. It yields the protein CASSYHGVPYEQYF.

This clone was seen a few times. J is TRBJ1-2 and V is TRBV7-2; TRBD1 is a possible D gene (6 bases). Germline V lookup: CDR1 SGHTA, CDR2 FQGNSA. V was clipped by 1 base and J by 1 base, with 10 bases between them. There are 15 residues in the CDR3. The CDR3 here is CASSLGNRVNYGYTF. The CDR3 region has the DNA TGTGCCAGCAGCTTAGGCAACAGGGTTAACTATGGCTACACCTTC.

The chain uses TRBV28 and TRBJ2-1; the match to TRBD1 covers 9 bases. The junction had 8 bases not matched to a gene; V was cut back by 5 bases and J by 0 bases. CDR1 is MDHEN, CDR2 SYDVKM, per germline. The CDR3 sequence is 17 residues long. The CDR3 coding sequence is TGTGCCAGCAGTCCAATACAGGGGGCGAGCTCCTACAATGAGCAGTTCTTC. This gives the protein CASSPIQGASSYNEQFF. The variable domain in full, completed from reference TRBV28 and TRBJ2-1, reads DVKVTQSSRYLVKRTGEKVFLECVQDMDHENMFWYRQDPGLGLRLIYFSYDVKMKEKGDIPEGYSVSREKKERFSLILESASTNQTSMYLCASSPIQGASSYNEQFFGPGTRLTVL.

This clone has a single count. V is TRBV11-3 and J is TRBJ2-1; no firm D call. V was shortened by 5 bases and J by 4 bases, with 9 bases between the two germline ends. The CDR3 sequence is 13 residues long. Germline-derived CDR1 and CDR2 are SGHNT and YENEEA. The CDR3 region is CASSQATYNEQFF. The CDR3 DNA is TGTGCCAGCAGCCAAGCGACTTACAATGAGCAGTTCTTC.

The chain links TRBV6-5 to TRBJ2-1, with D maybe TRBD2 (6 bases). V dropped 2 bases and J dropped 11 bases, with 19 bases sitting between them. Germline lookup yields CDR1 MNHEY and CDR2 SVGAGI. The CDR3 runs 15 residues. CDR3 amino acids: CASSYGGALSPKQFF. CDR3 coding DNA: TGTGCCAGCAGTTACGGAGGGGCCCTCTCTCCTAAGCAGTTCTTC.

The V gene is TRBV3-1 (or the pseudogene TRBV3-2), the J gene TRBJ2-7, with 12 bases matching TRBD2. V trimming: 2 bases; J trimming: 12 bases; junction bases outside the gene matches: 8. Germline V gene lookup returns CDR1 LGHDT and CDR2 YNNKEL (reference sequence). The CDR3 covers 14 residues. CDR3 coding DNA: TGTGCCAGCAGCCAATCGACTAGCGGGGGAGAGGCGTACTTC. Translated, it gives CASSQSTSGGEAYF.

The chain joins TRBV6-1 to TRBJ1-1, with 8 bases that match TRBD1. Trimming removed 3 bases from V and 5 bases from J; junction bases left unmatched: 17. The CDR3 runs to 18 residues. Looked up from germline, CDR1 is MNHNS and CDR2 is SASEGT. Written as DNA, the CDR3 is TGTGCCAGCAGTGACCAGACCAGGGGGCAGAGTCGGAAGACTGAAGCTTTCTTT. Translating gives CASSDQTRGQSRKTEAFF.

The CDR3 coding sequence is TGTGCCAGCAGTTTGACAGGGGGATCTTATGGCTACACCTTC. It is translated as CASSLTGGSYGYTF. The chain joins TRBV27 to TRBJ1-2; 9 nucleotides match TRBD1. The CDR3 runs to 14 residues. The V gene end was trimmed by 3 bases and the J gene end by 5 bases; junction bases not matched to a gene: 4. Per the germline V gene, CDR1 is MNHEY and CDR2 is SMNVEV (reference sequence).

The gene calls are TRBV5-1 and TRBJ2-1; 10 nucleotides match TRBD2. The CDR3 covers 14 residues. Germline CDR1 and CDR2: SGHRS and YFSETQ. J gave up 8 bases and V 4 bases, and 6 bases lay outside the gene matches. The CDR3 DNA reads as TGCGCCAGCAGCGGAACTAGCGGGAAGGATGAGCAGTTCTTC. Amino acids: CASSGTSGKDEQFF.

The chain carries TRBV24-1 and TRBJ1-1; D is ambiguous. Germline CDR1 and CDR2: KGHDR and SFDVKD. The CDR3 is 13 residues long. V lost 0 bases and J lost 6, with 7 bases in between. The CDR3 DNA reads TGTGCCACCAGTGATTTGTATCGGTCTGAAGCTTTCTTT. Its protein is CATSDLYRSEAFF.

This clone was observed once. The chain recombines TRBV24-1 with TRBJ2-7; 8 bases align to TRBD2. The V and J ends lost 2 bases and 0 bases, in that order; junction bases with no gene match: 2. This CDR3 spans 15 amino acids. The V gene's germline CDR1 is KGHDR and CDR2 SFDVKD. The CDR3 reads CATSDSGTSSYEQYF. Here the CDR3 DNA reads TGTGCCACCAGTGATTCCGGGACTAGCTCCTACGAGCAGTACTTC.

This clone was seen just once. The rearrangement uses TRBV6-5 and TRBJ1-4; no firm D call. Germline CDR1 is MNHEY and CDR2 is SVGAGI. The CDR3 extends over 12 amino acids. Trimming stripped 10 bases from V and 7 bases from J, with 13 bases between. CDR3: CATVKGGEKLFF. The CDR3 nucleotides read TGTGCCACTGTTAAGGGAGGTGAAAAACTGTTTTTT.

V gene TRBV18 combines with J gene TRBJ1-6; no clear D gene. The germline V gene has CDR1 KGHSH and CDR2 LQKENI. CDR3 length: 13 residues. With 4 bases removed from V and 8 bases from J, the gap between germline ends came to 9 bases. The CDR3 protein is CASSLGLDSPLHF. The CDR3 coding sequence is TGTGCCAGCTCACTTGGACTGGATTCACCCCTCCACTTT.

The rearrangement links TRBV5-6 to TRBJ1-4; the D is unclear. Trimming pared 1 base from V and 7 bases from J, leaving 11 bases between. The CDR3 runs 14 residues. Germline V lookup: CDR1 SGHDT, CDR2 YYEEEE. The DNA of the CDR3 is TGTGCCAGCAGCTTGCAATCCAGAAGTGAAAAACTGTTTTTT. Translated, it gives CASSLQSRSEKLFF.

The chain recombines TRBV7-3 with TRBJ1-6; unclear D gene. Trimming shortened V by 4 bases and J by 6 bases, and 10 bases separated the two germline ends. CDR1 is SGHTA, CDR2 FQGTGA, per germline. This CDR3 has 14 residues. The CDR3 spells CASSSYGVNSPLHF. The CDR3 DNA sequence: TGTGCCAGCAGCTCTTACGGTGTTAATTCACCCCTCCACTTT.

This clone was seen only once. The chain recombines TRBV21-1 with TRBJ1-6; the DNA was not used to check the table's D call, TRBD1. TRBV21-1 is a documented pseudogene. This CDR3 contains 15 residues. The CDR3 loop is CASSTGGQGNSPLHF. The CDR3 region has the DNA TGTGCCAGCAGCACGGGTGGACAAGGTAATTCACCCCTCCACTTT.

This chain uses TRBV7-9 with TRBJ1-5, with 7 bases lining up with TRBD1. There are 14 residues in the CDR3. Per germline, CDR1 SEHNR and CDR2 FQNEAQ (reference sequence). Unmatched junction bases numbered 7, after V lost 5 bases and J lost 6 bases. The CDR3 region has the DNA TGTGCCAGCAGCCTACAGGGGAGTACTCAGCCCCAGCATTTT. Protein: CASSLQGSTQPQHF.

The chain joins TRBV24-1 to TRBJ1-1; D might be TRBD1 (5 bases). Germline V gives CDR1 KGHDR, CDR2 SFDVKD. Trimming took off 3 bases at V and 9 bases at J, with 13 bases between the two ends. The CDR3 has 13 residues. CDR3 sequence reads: CATSDAGQSKAFF. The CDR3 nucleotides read TGTGCCACCAGTGATGCCGGACAATCTAAAGCTTTCTTT.

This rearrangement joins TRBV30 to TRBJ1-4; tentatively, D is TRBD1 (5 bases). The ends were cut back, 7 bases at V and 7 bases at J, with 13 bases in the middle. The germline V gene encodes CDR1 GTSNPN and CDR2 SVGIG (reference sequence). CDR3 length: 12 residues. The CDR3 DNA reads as TGTGCCTACTCAGGGTTTGCTGAAAAACTGTTTTTT. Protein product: CAYSGFAEKLFF.

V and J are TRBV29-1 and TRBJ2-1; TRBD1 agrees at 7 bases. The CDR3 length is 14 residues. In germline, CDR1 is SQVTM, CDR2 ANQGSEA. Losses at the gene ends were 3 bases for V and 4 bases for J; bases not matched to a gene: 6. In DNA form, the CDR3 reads TGCAGCGTTGATAAGGACAGGACATACAATGAGCAGTTCTTC. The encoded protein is CSVDKDRTYNEQFF.

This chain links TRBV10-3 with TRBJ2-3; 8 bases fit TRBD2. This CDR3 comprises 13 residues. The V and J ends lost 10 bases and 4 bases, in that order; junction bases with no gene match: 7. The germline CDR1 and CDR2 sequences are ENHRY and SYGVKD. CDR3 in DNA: TGTGCCACGTTTCGGGGGGGGGCAGATACGCAGTATTTT. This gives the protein CATFRGGADTQYF.

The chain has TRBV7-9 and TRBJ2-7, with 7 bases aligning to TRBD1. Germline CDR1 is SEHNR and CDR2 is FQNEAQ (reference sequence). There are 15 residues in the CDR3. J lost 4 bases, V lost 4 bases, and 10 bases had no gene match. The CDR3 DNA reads TGTGCCAGCAGCTCTACCAGGGACAGACCTTACGAGCAGTACTTC. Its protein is CASSSTRDRPYEQYF.

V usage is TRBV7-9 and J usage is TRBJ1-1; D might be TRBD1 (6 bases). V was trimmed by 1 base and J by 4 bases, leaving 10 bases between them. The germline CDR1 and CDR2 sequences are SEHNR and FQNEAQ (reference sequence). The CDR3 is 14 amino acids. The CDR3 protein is CASSLVGGSTEAFF. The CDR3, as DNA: TGTGCCAGCAGCTTAGTTGGGGGCAGCACTGAAGCTTTCTTT.

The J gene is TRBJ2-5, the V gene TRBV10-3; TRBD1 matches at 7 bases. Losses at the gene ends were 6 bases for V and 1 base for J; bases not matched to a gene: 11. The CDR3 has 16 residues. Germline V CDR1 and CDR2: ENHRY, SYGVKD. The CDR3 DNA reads TGTGCCATCAGACCGGGGACAGCCGACCTCCAAGAGACCCAGTACTTC. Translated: CAIRPGTADLQETQYF.